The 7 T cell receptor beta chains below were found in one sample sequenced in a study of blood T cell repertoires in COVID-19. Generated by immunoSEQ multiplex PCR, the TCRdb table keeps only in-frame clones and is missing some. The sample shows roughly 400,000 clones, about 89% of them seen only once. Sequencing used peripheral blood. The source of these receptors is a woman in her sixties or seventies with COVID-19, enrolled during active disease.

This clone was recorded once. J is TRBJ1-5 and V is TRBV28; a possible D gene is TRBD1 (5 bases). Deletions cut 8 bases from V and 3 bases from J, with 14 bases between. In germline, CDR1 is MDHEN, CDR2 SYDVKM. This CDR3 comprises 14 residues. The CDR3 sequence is CASGGRAHNQPQHF. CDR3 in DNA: TGTGCCAGCGGGGGGAGGGCGCACAATCAGCCCCAGCATTTT.

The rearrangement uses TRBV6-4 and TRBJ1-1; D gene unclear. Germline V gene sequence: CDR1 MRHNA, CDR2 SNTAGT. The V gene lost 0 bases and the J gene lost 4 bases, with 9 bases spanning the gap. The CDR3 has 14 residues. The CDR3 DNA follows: TGTGCCAGCAGTGACTCTCCGGGAGGCACTGAAGCTTTCTTT. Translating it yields CASSDSPGGTEAFF.

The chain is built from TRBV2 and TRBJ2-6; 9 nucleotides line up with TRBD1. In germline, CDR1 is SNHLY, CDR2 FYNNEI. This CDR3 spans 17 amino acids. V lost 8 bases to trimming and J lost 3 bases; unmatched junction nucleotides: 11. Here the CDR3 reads CASQGVGQGNGANVLTF. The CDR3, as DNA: TGTGCCAGCCAGGGGGTGGGACAGGGTAATGGGGCCAACGTCCTGACTTTC.

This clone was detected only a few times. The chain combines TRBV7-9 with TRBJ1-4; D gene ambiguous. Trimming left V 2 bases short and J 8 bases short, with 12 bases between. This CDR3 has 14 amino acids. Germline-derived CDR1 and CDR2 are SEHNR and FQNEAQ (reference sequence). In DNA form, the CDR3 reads TGTGCCAGCAGCTTATTGGGTTCGGAGGAAAAACTGTTTTTT. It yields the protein CASSLLGSEEKLFF.

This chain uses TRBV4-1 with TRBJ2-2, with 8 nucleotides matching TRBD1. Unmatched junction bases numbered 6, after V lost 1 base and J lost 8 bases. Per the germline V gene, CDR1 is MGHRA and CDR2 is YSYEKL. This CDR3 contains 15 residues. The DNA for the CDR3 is TGCGCCAGCAGCCAAGGTGCTCAGGGGGCGGGGGAGCTGTTTTTT. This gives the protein CASSQGAQGAGELFF.

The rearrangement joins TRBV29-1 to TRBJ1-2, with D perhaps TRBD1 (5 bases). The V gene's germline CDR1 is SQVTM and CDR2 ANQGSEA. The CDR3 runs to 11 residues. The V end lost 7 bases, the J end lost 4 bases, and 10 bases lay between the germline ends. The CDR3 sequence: CSGKTGYGYTF. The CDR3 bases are TGCAGCGGCAAAACAGGCTATGGCTACACCTTC.

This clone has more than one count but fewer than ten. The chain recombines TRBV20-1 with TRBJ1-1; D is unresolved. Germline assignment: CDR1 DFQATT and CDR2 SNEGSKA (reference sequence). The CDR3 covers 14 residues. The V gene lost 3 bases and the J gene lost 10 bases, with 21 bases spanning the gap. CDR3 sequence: CSASIGERQIRAFF. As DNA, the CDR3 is TGCAGTGCTAGTATCGGGGAACGGCAGATCAGAGCTTTCTTT.